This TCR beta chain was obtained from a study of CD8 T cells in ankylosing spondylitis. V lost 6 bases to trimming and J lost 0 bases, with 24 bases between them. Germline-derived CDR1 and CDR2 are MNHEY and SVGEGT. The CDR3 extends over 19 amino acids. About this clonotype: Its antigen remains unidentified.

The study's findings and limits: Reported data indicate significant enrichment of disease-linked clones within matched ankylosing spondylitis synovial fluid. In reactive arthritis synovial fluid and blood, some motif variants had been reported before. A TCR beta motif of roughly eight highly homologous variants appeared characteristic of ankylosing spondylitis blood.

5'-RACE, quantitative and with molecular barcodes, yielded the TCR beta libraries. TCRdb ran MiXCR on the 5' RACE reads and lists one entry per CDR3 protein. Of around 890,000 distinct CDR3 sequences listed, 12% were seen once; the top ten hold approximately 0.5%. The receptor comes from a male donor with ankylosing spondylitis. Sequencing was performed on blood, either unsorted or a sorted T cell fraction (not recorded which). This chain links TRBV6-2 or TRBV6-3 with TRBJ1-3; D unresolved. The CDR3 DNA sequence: TGTGCCAGCAGCGGCTTAAGGCAGCAGCCCGATTACTCTGGAAACACCATATATTTT. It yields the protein CASSGLRQQPDYSGNTIYF.